The rows below give T cell receptor beta chains drawn from one sample of a study of blood T cell repertoires in COVID-19. Clones were sequenced by immunoSEQ multiplex PCR, and TCRdb holds only the in-frame ones, with some missing. Of some 490,000 clones in the sample, 80% to 90% were seen once. Sample: peripheral blood. These receptors were taken from a human donor in a cohort sampled during active COVID-19. The CDR3 runs from the conserved cysteine through the conserved F or W. Fields, in order: D gene, J gene, V gene, CDR3 protein, CDR3 DNA. A D gene is named only where the DNA matches it firmly.

d_gene: TRBD2; j_gene: TRBJ2-1; v_gene: TRBV28; CDR3aa: CASSLFSGKSDEQFF; CDR3nt: TGTGCCAGCAGTTTATTTAGCGGGAAGAGCGATGAGCAGTTCTTC
d_gene: TRBD2; j_gene: TRBJ2-4; v_gene: TRBV14; CDR3aa: CASSPSGTRNLAKNIQYF; CDR3nt: TGTGCCAGCAGCCCTAGCGGGACGAGGAACCTAGCCAAAAACATTCAGTACTTC
d_gene: TRBD2; j_gene: TRBJ2-1; v_gene: TRBV7-2; CDR3aa: CASSLSSGSSSYNEQFF; CDR3nt: TGTGCCAGCAGCCTAAGTAGCGGGAGCAGCTCCTACAATGAGCAGTTCTTC
d_gene: -; j_gene: TRBJ1-6; v_gene: TRBV3-1/TRBV3-2; CDR3aa: CASSQVGVGSPLHF; CDR3nt: TGTGCCAGCAGCCAAGTAGGGGTCGGGTCACCCCTCCACTTT
d_gene: TRBD1; j_gene: TRBJ1-1; v_gene: TRBV6-2/TRBV6-3; CDR3aa: CASSRITGGKQAEAFF; CDR3nt: TGTGCCAGCAGCCGTATTACAGGGGGGAAACAGGCTGAAGCTTTCTTT
d_gene: TRBD2; j_gene: TRBJ2-1; v_gene: TRBV7-9; CDR3aa: CASSFPGTSGSKDPYEQFF; CDR3nt: TGTGCCAGCAGCTTCCCCGGGACTAGCGGGAGTAAGGATCCATATGAGCAGTTCTTC
d_gene: -; j_gene: TRBJ1-3; v_gene: TRBV19; CDR3aa: CASSIQVNSGNTIYF; CDR3nt: TGTGCCAGTAGCATACAGGTCAACTCTGGAAACACCATATATTTT
d_gene: -; j_gene: TRBJ2-1; v_gene: TRBV19; CDR3aa: CATGQTTYNEQFF; CDR3nt: TGTGCCACCGGACAGACAACCTACAATGAGCAGTTCTTC
d_gene: -; j_gene: TRBJ1-5; v_gene: TRBV28; CDR3aa: CASNGREFSNQPQHF; CDR3nt: TGTGCCAGCAATGGCCGGGAGTTTAGCAATCAGCCCCAGCATTTT
d_gene: TRBD2; j_gene: TRBJ2-3; v_gene: TRBV6-5; CDR3aa: CATQWTSGSTDTQYF; CDR3nt: TGTGCCACCCAATGGACTAGCGGGAGCACAGATACGCAGTATTTT
d_gene: -; j_gene: TRBJ1-3; v_gene: TRBV6-5; CDR3aa: CASSYGRAGNTIYF; CDR3nt: TGTGCCAGCAGTTACGGGAGGGCTGGAAACACCATATATTTT
d_gene: TRBD1; j_gene: TRBJ1-5; v_gene: TRBV18; CDR3aa: CASSPTGGFNQPQHF; CDR3nt: TGTGCCAGCTCACCAACAGGGGGTTTCAATCAGCCCCAGCATTTT